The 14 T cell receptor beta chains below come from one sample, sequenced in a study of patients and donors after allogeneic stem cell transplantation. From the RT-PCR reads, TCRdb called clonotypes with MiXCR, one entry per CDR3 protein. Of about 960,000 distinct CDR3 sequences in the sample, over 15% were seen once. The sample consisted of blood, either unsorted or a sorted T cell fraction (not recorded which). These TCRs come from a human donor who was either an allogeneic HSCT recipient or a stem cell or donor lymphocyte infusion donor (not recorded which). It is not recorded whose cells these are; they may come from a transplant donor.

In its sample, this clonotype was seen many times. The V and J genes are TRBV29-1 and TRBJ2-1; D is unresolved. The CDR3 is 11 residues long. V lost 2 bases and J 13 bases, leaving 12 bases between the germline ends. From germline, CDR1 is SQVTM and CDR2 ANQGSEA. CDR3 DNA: TGCAGCGTTGAATTCAGATTAGGTCAGTTCTTC. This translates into CSVEFRLGQFF.

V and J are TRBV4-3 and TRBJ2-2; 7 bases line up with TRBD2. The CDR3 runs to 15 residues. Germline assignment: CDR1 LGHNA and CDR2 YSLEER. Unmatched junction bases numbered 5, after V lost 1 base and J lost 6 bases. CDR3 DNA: TGCGCCAGCAGCCAAGTGGATACTAGCGCCGGGGAGCTGTTTTTT. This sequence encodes CASSQVDTSAGELFF.

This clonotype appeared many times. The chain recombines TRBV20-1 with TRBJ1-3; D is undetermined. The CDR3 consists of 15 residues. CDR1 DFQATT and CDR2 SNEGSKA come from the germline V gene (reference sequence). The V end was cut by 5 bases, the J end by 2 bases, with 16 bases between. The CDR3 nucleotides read TGCAGTGCTCCACTGTTGGGGAGGGCTGGAAACACCATATATTTT. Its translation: CSAPLLGRAGNTIYF.

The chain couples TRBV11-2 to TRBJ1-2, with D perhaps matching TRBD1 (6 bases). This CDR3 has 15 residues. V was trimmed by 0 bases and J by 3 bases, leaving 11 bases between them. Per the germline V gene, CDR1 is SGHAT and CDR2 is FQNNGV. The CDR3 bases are TGTGCCAGCAGCTTAGAAGGGGGGGGATACTATGGCTACACCTTC. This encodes CASSLEGGGYYGYTF. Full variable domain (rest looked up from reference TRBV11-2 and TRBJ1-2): EAGVAQSPRYKIIEKRQSVAFWCNPISGHATLYWYQQILGQGPKLLIQFQNNGVVDDSQLPKDRFSAERLKGVDSTLKIQPAKLEDSAVYLCASSLEGGGYYGYTFGSGTRLTVV.

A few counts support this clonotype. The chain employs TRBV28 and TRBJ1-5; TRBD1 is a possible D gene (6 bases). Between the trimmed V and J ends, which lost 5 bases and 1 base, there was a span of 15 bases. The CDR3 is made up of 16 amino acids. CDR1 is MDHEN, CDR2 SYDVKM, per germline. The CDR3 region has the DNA TGTGCCAGCAGTCCAGAAGACAGGTGGAGCAATCAGCCCCAGCATTTT. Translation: CASSPEDRWSNQPQHF.

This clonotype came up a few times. CDR3 DNA: TGTGCCACCGTGGGCCTCGGGTATGAGCAGTTCTTC. Its protein is CATVGLGYEQFF. The chain links TRBV3-1 to TRBJ2-1; D remains unclear. V shed 10 bases and J shed 8 bases, with 15 bases lying between them. The CDR3 runs 12 residues. Looked up from germline, CDR1 is LGHDT and CDR2 is YNNKEL (reference sequence).

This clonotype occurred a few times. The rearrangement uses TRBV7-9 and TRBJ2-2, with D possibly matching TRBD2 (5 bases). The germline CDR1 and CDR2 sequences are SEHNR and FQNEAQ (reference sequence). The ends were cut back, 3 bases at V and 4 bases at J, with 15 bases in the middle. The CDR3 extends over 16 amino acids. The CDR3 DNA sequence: TGTGCCAGCAGCTTTAGCTCCCCACGGGGCACCGGGGAGCTGTTTTTT. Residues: CASSFSSPRGTGELFF.

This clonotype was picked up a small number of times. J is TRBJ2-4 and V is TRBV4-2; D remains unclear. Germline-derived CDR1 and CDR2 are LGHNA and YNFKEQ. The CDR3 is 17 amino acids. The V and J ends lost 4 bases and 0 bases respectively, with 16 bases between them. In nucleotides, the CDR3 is TGTGCCAGCAGCCCCCATACGGAAGTGCTAGCCAAAAACATTCAGTACTTC. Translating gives CASSPHTEVLAKNIQYF.

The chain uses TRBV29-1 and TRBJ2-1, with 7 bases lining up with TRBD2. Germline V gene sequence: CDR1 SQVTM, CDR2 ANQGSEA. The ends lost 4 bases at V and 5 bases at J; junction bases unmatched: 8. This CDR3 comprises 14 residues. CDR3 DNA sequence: TGCAGCGTTGTCCAGCTAGCGGCGAACAATGAGCAGTTCTTC. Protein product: CSVVQLAANNEQFF.

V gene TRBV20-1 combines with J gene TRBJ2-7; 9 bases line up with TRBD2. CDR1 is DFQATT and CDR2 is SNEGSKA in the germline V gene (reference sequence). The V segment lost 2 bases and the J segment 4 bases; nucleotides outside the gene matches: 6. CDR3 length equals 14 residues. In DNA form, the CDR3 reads TGCAGTGCTAGACATTCTAGCGGGGTATACGAGCAGTACTTC. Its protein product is CSARHSSGVYEQYF.

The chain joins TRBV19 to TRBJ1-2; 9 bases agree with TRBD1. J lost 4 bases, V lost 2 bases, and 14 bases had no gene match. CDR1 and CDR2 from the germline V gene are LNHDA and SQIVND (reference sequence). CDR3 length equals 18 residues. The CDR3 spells CASSILTPNRGRIYGYTF. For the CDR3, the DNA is TGTGCCAGTAGTATACTCACCCCGAACAGGGGGCGCATCTATGGCTACACCTTC.

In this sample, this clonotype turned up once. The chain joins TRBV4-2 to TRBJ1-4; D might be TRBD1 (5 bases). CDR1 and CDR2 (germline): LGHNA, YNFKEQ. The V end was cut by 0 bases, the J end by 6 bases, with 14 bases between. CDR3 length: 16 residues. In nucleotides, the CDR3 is TGTGCCAGCAGCCAAGACTCCGTGGGGCGCGATGAAAAACTGTTTTTT. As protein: CASSQDSVGRDEKLFF.

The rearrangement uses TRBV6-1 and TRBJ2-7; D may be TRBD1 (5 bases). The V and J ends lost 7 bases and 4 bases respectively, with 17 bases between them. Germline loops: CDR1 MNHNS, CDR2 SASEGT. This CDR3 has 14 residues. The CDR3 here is CASKGNRLTYEQYF. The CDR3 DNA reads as TGTGCCAGCAAAGGGAACAGGTTAACGTACGAGCAGTACTTC.

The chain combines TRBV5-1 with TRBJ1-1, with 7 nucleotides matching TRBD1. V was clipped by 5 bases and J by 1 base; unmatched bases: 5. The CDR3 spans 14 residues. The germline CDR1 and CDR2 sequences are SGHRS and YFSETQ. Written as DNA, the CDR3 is TGCGCCAGCAGGTCGGGACAGCGGAACACTGAAGCTTTCTTT. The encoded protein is CASRSGQRNTEAFF.